The 8 T cell receptor beta chains below all came from one sample that was sequenced in a study of shared clonotypes between healthy human individuals. Clones were read by immunoSEQ multiplex PCR, and TCRdb kept only the in-frame ones, dropping some. This table has over a million clones, around 97% appearing once. The sequencing input was naive CD4+ T cells sorted from blood. Subset here: CD45RA+ positively selected. These receptor sequences come from a man aged 25 to 45 in good health.

The V gene is TRBV9, the J gene TRBJ2-1; D call uncertain. The CDR3 is made up of 16 amino acids. CDR1 and CDR2 from the germline V gene are SGDLS and YYNGEE. V gave up 1 base and J gave up 0 bases, with 11 bases separating them. The chain's CDR3 is CASSVSDRTSYNEQFF. CDR3 DNA sequence: TGTGCCAGCAGCGTATCTGACCGAACCTCCTACAATGAGCAGTTCTTC.

The chain carries TRBV29-1 and TRBJ1-2; D gene ambiguous. Per the germline V gene, CDR1 is SQVTM and CDR2 is ANQGSEA. Trimming left V 6 bases short and J 7 bases short, with 12 bases between. The CDR3 has 11 amino acids. The CDR3 DNA is TGCAGCGTCGCCTTCGGATCTGGCTACACCTTC. Amino acid sequence: CSVAFGSGYTF.

The CDR3 DNA sequence: TGTGCCAGCAGTTTCGAACTAGCGGAGTACAAAGACCAAGAGACCCAGTACTTC. Its protein is CASSFELAEYKDQETQYF. The chain employs TRBV28 and TRBJ2-5, with 8 bases fitting TRBD2. Per the germline V gene, CDR1 is MDHEN and CDR2 is SYDVKM. With 3 bases clipped from V and 0 bases from J, the junction kept 12 bases outside the gene matches. The CDR3 consists of 18 residues.

The chain is built from TRBV11-2 and TRBJ2-1; D gene uncertain. V was shortened by 5 bases and J by 0 bases, with 17 bases between the two germline ends. Germline-derived CDR1 and CDR2 are SGHAT and FQNNGV. The CDR3 length is 17 residues. This chain's CDR3 is CASSATQTRPSYNEQFF. CDR3 DNA: TGTGCCAGCAGCGCTACGCAAACCCGACCCTCCTACAATGAGCAGTTCTTC. Variable domain in full (rest from reference TRBV11-2 and TRBJ2-1): EAGVAQSPRYKIIEKRQSVAFWCNPISGHATLYWYQQILGQGPKLLIQFQNNGVVDDSQLPKDRFSAERLKGVDSTLKIQPAKLEDSAVYLCASSATQTRPSYNEQFFGPGTRLTVL.

The chain uses TRBV2 and TRBJ2-7; 7 nucleotides line up with TRBD1. The germline gives CDR1 SNHLY, CDR2 FYNNEI. The junction had 11 bases not matched to a gene; V was cut back by 5 bases and J by 7 bases. This CDR3 region has 14 residues. The CDR3 DNA is TGTGCCAGCAGTACTCAGGGGGATCCTCTGGAGCAGTACTTC. Amino acid sequence: CASSTQGDPLEQYF.

The chain carries TRBV7-2 and TRBJ1-5; tentatively, D is TRBD1 (5 bases). The V gene's germline CDR1 is SGHTA and CDR2 FQGNSA. The CDR3 is 17 residues long. The V end lost 1 base, the J end lost 5 bases, and 18 bases lay between the germline ends. The CDR3 spells CASSLDPGRQLDQPQHF. The CDR3, as DNA: TGTGCCAGCAGCTTAGACCCAGGAAGACAGTTAGATCAGCCCCAGCATTTT.

The rearrangement links TRBV5-6 to TRBJ2-7; 7 bases are shared with TRBD1. The V segment lost 4 bases and the J segment 6 bases; nucleotides outside the gene matches: 4. CDR3 length equals 12 residues. CDR1 and CDR2 (germline): SGHDT, YYEEEE. CDR3 protein: CASSRTGREQYF. The DNA for the CDR3 is TGTGCCAGCAGCAGGACAGGCCGCGAGCAGTACTTC.

The gene calls are TRBV20-1 and TRBJ2-1; D not resolved. CDR1 is DFQATT, CDR2 SNEGSKA, per germline (reference sequence). This CDR3 is built from 9 residues. V was clipped by 1 base and J by 10 bases, with 2 bases between them. CDR3 sequence reads: CSARGEQFF. The CDR3 DNA is TGCAGTGCTAGAGGGGAGCAGTTCTTC.